What follows describes a single T cell receptor beta chain. The sample comes from a study of OX40 agonist ivuxolimab in advanced cancers. Study-wide context: Ivuxolimab, which is an agonistic anti-OX40 (CD134) antibody, was administered to the patients.

The repertoire was sequenced with immunoSEQ multiplex PCR; TCRdb's copy has only in-frame clones and lacks some. The sample lists 25,000 to 30,000 clones, roughly 80% occurring once. Sequenced material: CD4+ or CD8+ T cells sorted from blood, taken in a trial of the OX40 agonist ivuxolimab. This clonotype was sampled from an adult with an advanced solid tumor such as melanoma, head and neck, liver or kidney cancer.

CDR3 sequence: CASNWEGGSGELFF. For the CDR3, the DNA is TGTGCCAGTAATTGGGAAGGGGGCAGCGGGGAGCTGTTTTTT. V usage is TRBV19 and J usage is TRBJ2-2; 7 bases are a match to TRBD1. The CDR3 loop spans 14 amino acids. Germline CDR1 is LNHDA and CDR2 is SQIVND (reference sequence). V lost 7 bases, J lost 7 bases, and 9 bases stayed unmatched.